This entry lists 14 T cell receptor beta chains sequenced from one sample in a study of blood T cell repertoires in COVID-19. Produced via immunoSEQ multiplex PCR; TCRdb's table is partial and in-frame only. The table has around 230,000 clones, about 90% seen once; the top ten hold 3.3%. The sample comprised PBMCs or T cells enriched from blood (not recorded which). The receptors here all came from a woman aged 40 to 50 with acute COVID-19.

J is TRBJ2-7 and V is TRBV5-6, with 7 bases fitting TRBD2. J gave up 6 bases and V 3 bases, and 12 bases lay outside the gene matches. Germline V lookup: CDR1 SGHDT, CDR2 YYEEEE. The CDR3 has 15 residues. CDR3 residues: CASSSSSGHSPEQYF. For the CDR3, the DNA is TGTGCCAGCAGCTCATCTAGCGGCCACAGCCCCGAGCAGTACTTC.

This clone was observed once. The V call is TRBV5-1, the J call TRBJ2-5, with 10 bases identical to TRBD2. Per germline, CDR1 SGHRS and CDR2 YFSETQ. This CDR3 region has 16 residues. Trimming cost V 4 bases and J 4 bases; bases outside gene matches: 10. CDR3 sequence (DNA): TGCGCCAGCAGCCTTCTGGCTAGCGGGAGTCTAGAGACCCAGTACTTC. This codes for CASSLLASGSLETQYF.

In its sample, this clone was seen once. V gene TRBV25-1 combines with J gene TRBJ1-6; D call uncertain. Germline V gives CDR1 MGHDK, CDR2 SYGVNS. V gave up 4 bases and J gave up 2 bases, with 6 bases separating them. The CDR3 totals 14 residues. The CDR3 region has the DNA TGTGCCAGCAGTGGACATACCTATAATTCACCCCTCCACTTT. It codes for CASSGHTYNSPLHF. The full variable domain, completed using reference TRBV25-1 and TRBJ1-6, is EADIYQTPRYLVIGTGKKITLECSQTMGHDKMYWYQQDPGMELHLIHYSYGVNSTEKGDLSSESTVSRIRTEHFPLTLESARPSHTSQYLCASSGHTYNSPLHFGNGTRLTVT.

This clone was counted between two and nine times. The chain carries TRBV19 and TRBJ2-1; D may be TRBD2 (5 bases). The V end was cut by 3 bases, the J end by 5 bases, with 14 bases between. Germline V lookup: CDR1 LNHDA, CDR2 SQIVND (reference sequence). The CDR3 has 15 amino acids. DNA for the CDR3: TGTGCCAGTAGTATCTCGGCTAGCTTCCACAATGAGCAGTTCTTC. Translated: CASSISASFHNEQFF.

The chain couples TRBV2 to TRBJ2-5, with 12 bases aligning to TRBD1. CDR3 size: 13 residues. Germline CDR1 SNHLY, CDR2 FYNNEI. V gave up 6 bases and J gave up 4 bases; unmatched junction bases: 0. The CDR3 spells CASRGQGAETQYF. The DNA of the CDR3 is TGTGCCAGCAGGGGACAGGGGGCAGAGACCCAGTACTTC.

The table lists this clone with many counts. CDR3 DNA sequence: TGTGCCAGCAGCCCCGCGGAGGGTGAGCAGTTCTTC. It codes for CASSPAEGEQFF. The chain has TRBV5-4 and TRBJ2-1, with TRBD2 as a possible D gene (6 bases). Germline CDR1 reads SGHNT; CDR2 reads YYREEE (reference sequence). The CDR3 consists of 12 residues. V shed 4 bases and J shed 9 bases, with 11 bases lying between them.

The gene calls are TRBV11-3 and TRBJ2-7; 10 bases agree with TRBD2. Germline CDR1 SGHNT, CDR2 YENEEA. CDR3 length: 16 residues. Germline trimming cut 6 bases from V and 5 bases from J; bases unmatched to any gene: 13. CDR3 residues: CASSTRTGTSVDEQYF. In DNA, the CDR3 is TGTGCCAGCAGTACAAGAACCGGGACTAGCGTCGACGAGCAGTACTTC.

This clone appeared once. This sequence joins TRBV5-1 and TRBJ2-5, with D possibly being TRBD2 (7 bases). The CDR3 is 14 amino acids. V lost 5 bases, J lost 3 bases, and 14 bases lay in between. Germline CDR1 reads SGHRS; CDR2 reads YFSETQ. The CDR3 region has the DNA TGCGCCAGCAGATCTACGGGGGGCGAAGAGACCCAGTACTTC. Encoded protein: CASRSTGGEETQYF. Using reference TRBV5-1 and TRBJ2-5 for the parts outside the CDR3, the full variable domain is KAGVTQTPRYLIKTRGQQVTLSCSPISGHRSVSWYQQTPGQGLQFLFEYFSETQRNKGNFPGRFSGRQFSNSRSEMNVSTLELGDSALYLCASRSTGGEETQYFGPGTRLLVL.

This chain uses TRBV9 with TRBJ2-5, with TRBD2 matching 14 bases. Germline CDR1 is SGDLS and CDR2 is YYNGEE. This CDR3 region has 17 residues. V lost 0 bases, J lost 5 bases, and 6 bases stayed unmatched. This CDR3 is CASSVGTSGRFDETQYF. For the CDR3, the DNA is TGTGCCAGCAGCGTAGGGACTAGCGGGAGGTTCGATGAGACCCAGTACTTC.

This chain uses TRBV5-6 with TRBJ2-7; D not resolved. Per germline, CDR1 SGHDT and CDR2 YYEEEE. The CDR3 has 12 amino acids. The ends were cut back, 1 base at V and 4 bases at J, with 6 bases in the middle. CDR3: CASSLSLYEQYF. CDR3 nucleotides: TGTGCCAGCAGCTTGTCGTTGTACGAGCAGTACTTC.

This chain uses TRBV2 with TRBJ2-1; the D gene is possibly TRBD1 (6 bases). This CDR3 has 14 amino acids. V dropped 8 bases and J dropped 6 bases, with 17 bases sitting between them. Germline V gene sequence: CDR1 SNHLY, CDR2 FYNNEI. The CDR3 bases are TGTGCCAGCCAGGACCGGGACACCTCCAATGAGCAGTTCTTC. Amino acids: CASQDRDTSNEQFF.

The rearrangement links TRBV24-1 to TRBJ2-1, with 7 bases fitting TRBD2. After removal of 3 bases from V and 2 bases from J, the junction contained 12 bases not matched to a gene. This CDR3 contains 18 residues. The germline CDR1 and CDR2 sequences are KGHDR and SFDVKD. DNA of the CDR3: TGTGCCACCAGTGATCCGCCGAAGGGTAGCGGGCCCTACAATGAGCAGTTCTTC. It is translated as CATSDPPKGSGPYNEQFF.

The V gene is TRBV7-9, the J gene TRBJ2-2; 8 bases map to TRBD1. Trimming removed 4 bases from V and 7 bases from J; junction bases left unmatched: 14. CDR1 and CDR2 (germline): SEHNR, FQNEAQ (reference sequence). This CDR3 contains 17 residues. The CDR3: CASSWWARGPGSGELFF. The CDR3 bases are TGTGCCAGCAGCTGGTGGGCCAGGGGGCCCGGAAGCGGGGAGCTGTTTTTT.

The chain has TRBV5-6 and TRBJ2-1; D unresolved. V was clipped by 1 base and J by 4 bases, with 12 bases between them. Germline assignment: CDR1 SGHDT and CDR2 YYEEEE. This CDR3 has 15 amino acids. CDR3 DNA: TGTGCCAGCAGCTTGTATGGCTCCGATTACAATGAGCAGTTCTTC. It yields the protein CASSLYGSDYNEQFF.